The rows below give T cell receptor beta chains drawn from one sample of a study of shared clonotypes between healthy human individuals. Produced via immunoSEQ multiplex PCR; TCRdb's table is partial and in-frame only. The sample lists over 2 million clones, about nine tenths seen once, with approximately 0.41% in the top ten. The sample taken for sequencing was naive CD4+ T cells from PBMCs. The receptor source for this set is a man aged 18-30 years in good health. Some clones in this sample may be carry-over from other donors' samples. CDR3s include the opening cysteine and the closing phenylalanine or tryptophan. A D gene is named only where the DNA matches it firmly. Clone size is stated in some rows and not others, as once, few, many or a class when expanded.

V gene	J gene	clone size	D gene	CDR3 DNA	CDR3 protein
TRBV11-2	TRBJ1-1	.	.	TGTGCCAGCAGCTTAGGCCTTAACACTGAAGCTTTCTTT	CASSLGLNTEAFF
TRBV10-1	TRBJ2-1	.	.	TGCGCCAGCAGTGATCTGAGGGGTAGGGGATACAATGAGCAGTTCTTC	CASSDLRGRGYNEQFF
TRBV6-1	TRBJ2-3	.	TRBD1	TGTGCCAGCAGATCCCGGGACAGGGACACAGATACGCAGTATTTT	CASRSRDRDTDTQYF
TRBV15	TRBJ1-2	.	.	TGTGCCACCAGCAGAGGGGGACTAAACTATGGCTACACCTTC	CATSRGGLNYGYTF
TRBV28	TRBJ2-3	.	.	TGTGCCAGCGGATCGACAGCGGTCCCACATGATACGCAGTATTTT	CASGSTAVPHDTQYF
TRBV19	TRBJ2-5	.	TRBD2	TGTGCCAGTAGTTCCCTTAGGCGGGAGGGCCGTTCGGAGACCCAGTACTTC	CASSSLRREGRSETQYF
TRBV7-2	TRBJ2-1	.	.	TGTGCCAGCGCCCTCCAGGCGGGTTCCTCCTACAATGAGCAGTTCTTC	CASALQAGSSYNEQFF
TRBV19	TRBJ1-5	.	.	TGTGCCAGTAGTCTAACTAATTTCAGAGATAGCAATCAGCCCCAGCATTTT	CASSLTNFRDSNQPQHF
TRBV2	TRBJ1-2	.	TRBD1	TGTGCCAGCAGCGGACAGGGAAGGGACGGCTACACCTTC	CASSGQGRDGYTF
TRBV27	TRBJ2-7	.	TRBD2	TGTGCCAGCATCTTACTAGCGGAATCCTACGAGCAGTACTTC	CASILLAESYEQYF
TRBV27	TRBJ1-2	.	TRBD1	TGTGCCAGCACCCCAACGGGCAGGGGGTATAACTATGGCTACACCTTC	CASTPTGRGYNYGYTF
TRBV18	TRBJ1-4	.	.	TGTGCCAGCTCAGCCAATAGCGGACGGTCCAAACTGTTTTTT	CASSANSGRSKLFF
TRBV28	TRBJ2-7	.	TRBD2	TGTGCCAGCAGTTTTGCGGGAGGAGGTCGCGAGCAGTACTTC	CASSFAGGGREQYF
TRBV18	TRBJ2-7	.	.	TGTGCCAGCTCACCAAATGCAGGACAGCTATCCTACGAGCAGTACTTC	CASSPNAGQLSYEQYF
TRBV5-6	TRBJ1-6	.	.	TGTGCCAGCAGCTTGGAAGGTCCTAATTCACCCCTCCACTTT	CASSLEGPNSPLHF
TRBV28	TRBJ2-5	.	TRBD1	TGTGCCAGCAGCCCAGGGGGTGGAGAGACCCAGTACTTC	CASSPGGGETQYF
TRBV7-2	TRBJ1-3	.	.	TGTGCCAGCAGCCGCCCCCCCACCTGGCCTGGAAACACCATATATTTT	CASSRPPTWPGNTIYF
TRBV4-1	TRBJ2-3	.	.	TGCGCCAGCAGCCGGTCTGGGACGGGCATAGGAGATACGCAGTATTTT	CASSRSGTGIGDTQYF
TRBV19	TRBJ1-5	.	.	TGTGCCAGCAACCCGGGACCGAAATATAGCAATCAGCCCCAGCATTTT	CASNPGPKYSNQPQHF
TRBV9	TRBJ2-3	once	.	TGTGCCAGCAGCGCCAGAACTGCAGATACGCAGTATTTT	CASSARTADTQYF
TRBV28	TRBJ1-1	.	.	TGTGCCAGCAGTCCCCCACGGGACACTCGCGTGGCTTTCTTT	CASSPPRDTRVAFF
TRBV5-4	TRBJ2-1	.	TRBD2	TGTGCCAGCAGCCCTAGTGCCGGGACTAGCGGGAGGATGGATGAGCAGTTCTTC	CASSPSAGTSGRMDEQFF
TRBV19	TRBJ2-3	.	TRBD2	TGTGCCAGTAGTGTCGGCGGGAGCACTCAGTGGCGGATGGGGGCAGATACGCAGTATTTT	CASSVGGSTQWRMGADTQYF
TRBV4-2	TRBJ1-2	.	.	TGTGCCAGCAGCCAAGTCGCGGTAGAAAGTCTCTACACCTTC	CASSQVAVESLYTF
TRBV15	TRBJ1-2	.	.	TGTGCCACCAGCAGAACACGGACGGGGAACTATGGCTACACCTTC	CATSRTRTGNYGYTF
TRBV2	TRBJ1-4	.	.	TGTGCCAGCAGTGACATTAATGAAAAACTGTTTTTT	CASSDINEKLFF
TRBV2	TRBJ2-1	once	.	TGTGCCCGTCTCTGGTCCGGTCCCACACCAAATGAGCAGTTCTTC	CARLWSGPTPNEQFF
TRBV18	TRBJ1-3	once	TRBD1	TGTGCCAGCTCACCATTTTCACAGGGGAGCTCTGGAAACACCATATATTTT	CASSPFSQGSSGNTIYF
TRBV18	TRBJ2-7	.	TRBD1	TGTGCCAGCTCACCTCGGACAGGGGCCACGGACGAGCAGTACTTC	CASSPRTGATDEQYF
TRBV28	TRBJ1-3	.	TRBD1	TGTGCCAGCAGTTTAAGAAACTATAGACAGGGAGCTGGAAACACCATATATTTT	CASSLRNYRQGAGNTIYF
TRBV7-3	TRBJ2-5	.	TRBD2	TGTGCCAGCAGCTCGGCCGGGGGGCAAGAGACCCAGTACTTC	CASSSAGGQETQYF
TRBV18	TRBJ1-4	once	.	TGTGCCAGCTCACCAGTGAGAGGGCGAAATGAAAAACTGTTTTTT	CASSPVRGRNEKLFF
TRBV5-5	TRBJ1-4	.	.	TGTGCCAGCAGCTTCCAGCTACCTAATGAAAAACTGTTTTTT	CASSFQLPNEKLFF
TRBV18	TRBJ2-3	.	.	TGTGCCAGCTCAATGTTTGGGGCGAGCACAGATACGCAGTATTTT	CASSMFGASTDTQYF
TRBV9	TRBJ2-5	.	TRBD1	TGTGCCAGCAGCGGACCGGGACAGGGAGAGACCCAGTACTTC	CASSGPGQGETQYF
TRBV5-1	TRBJ2-7	.	.	TGCGCCAGCAGCTCTACCGGGACAATCACCTACGAGCAGTACTTC	CASSSTGTITYEQYF
TRBV30	TRBJ1-5	.	.	TGTGCCTGGAGCCGGGGGGCGGATCAGCCCCAGCATTTT	CAWSRGADQPQHF
TRBV7-9	TRBJ1-1	.	.	TGTGCCAGCAGCCCGAGGGTGGGGCGGAACACTGAAGCTTTCTTT	CASSPRVGRNTEAFF
TRBV5-1	TRBJ2-4	.	TRBD1	TGCGCCAGCAGCTTGGAGGGACAGGGGTTGATAGCCAAAAACATTCAGTACTTC	CASSLEGQGLIAKNIQYF
TRBV28	TRBJ2-7	.	.	TGTGCCAGCAGTTTCCTAAGATCCTACGAGCAGTACTTC	CASSFLRSYEQYF
TRBV29-1	TRBJ2-1	.	TRBD2	TGCAGCGTTCGAAAAGCGGGAGGGCCCTACAATGAGCAGTTCTTC	CSVRKAGGPYNEQFF
TRBV7-6	TRBJ2-7	.	TRBD2	TGTGCCAGCAGCTTTTTTATCGCTAGCGGGAGGAGAACCTACGAGCAGTACTTC	CASSFFIASGRRTYEQYF